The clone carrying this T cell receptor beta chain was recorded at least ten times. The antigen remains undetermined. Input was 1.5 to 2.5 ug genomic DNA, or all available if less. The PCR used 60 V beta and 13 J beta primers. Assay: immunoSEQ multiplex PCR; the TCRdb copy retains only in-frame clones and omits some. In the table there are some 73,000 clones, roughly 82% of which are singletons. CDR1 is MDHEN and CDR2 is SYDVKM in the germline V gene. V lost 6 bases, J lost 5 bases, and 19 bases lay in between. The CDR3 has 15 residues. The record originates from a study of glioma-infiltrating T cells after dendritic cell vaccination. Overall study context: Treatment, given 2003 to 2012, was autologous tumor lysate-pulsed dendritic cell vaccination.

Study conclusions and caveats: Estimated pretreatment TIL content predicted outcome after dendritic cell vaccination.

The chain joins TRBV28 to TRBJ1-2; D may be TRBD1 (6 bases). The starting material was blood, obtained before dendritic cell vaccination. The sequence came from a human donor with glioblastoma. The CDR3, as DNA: TGTGCCAGCAGGACACACTTGGGGGCAGAATATGGCTACACCTTC. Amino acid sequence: CASRTHLGAEYGYTF.